A single sample is the source of the 15 T cell receptor beta chains below, sequenced in a study of blood T cell repertoires in COVID-19. Data came from immunoSEQ multiplex PCR; TCRdb stores just in-frame clones and leaves some out. The table records around 130,000 clones, approximately 84% of them present only once. The sequenced material came from peripheral blood. Receptors originate from a woman aged 45-65 years who had recovered from COVID-19.

The rearrangement joins TRBV5-1 to TRBJ1-2; possible D gene TRBD1, 6 bases. The CDR3 has 15 amino acids. V was clipped by 0 bases and J by 4 bases, with 13 bases between them. In germline, CDR1 is SGHRS, CDR2 YFSETQ. CDR3 sequence: CASSLAPTGSYGYTF. As DNA, the CDR3 is TGCGCCAGCAGCTTGGCCCCTACAGGGAGCTATGGCTACACCTTC.

This clone was picked up a small number of times. The chain recombines TRBV19 with TRBJ1-1; D may be TRBD1 (6 bases). The CDR3 is made up of 15 amino acids. Germline loops: CDR1 LNHDA, CDR2 SQIVND (reference sequence). V shed 4 bases and J shed 5 bases, with 17 bases lying between them. The CDR3 region is CASSNPRGGYTEAFF. The CDR3 DNA reads TGTGCCAGTAGTAACCCCCGAGGGGGATATACTGAAGCTTTCTTT.

The chain recombines TRBV5-4 with TRBJ2-2, with 7 nucleotides matching TRBD2. The CDR3 has 16 residues. Germline V gene sequence: CDR1 SGHNT, CDR2 YYREEE (reference sequence). The junction had 8 bases not matched to a gene; V was cut back by 5 bases and J by 1 base. The CDR3 nucleotides are TGTGCCAGCAGTTTTCCGGGACTAAAGAACACCGGGGAGCTGTTTTTT. It specifies CASSFPGLKNTGELFF.

This clone was seen only a few times. The chain joins TRBV27 to TRBJ2-3, with D maybe TRBD2 (5 bases). This CDR3 comprises 13 residues. In germline, CDR1 is MNHEY, CDR2 SMNVEV (reference sequence). V was trimmed by 3 bases and J by 7 bases, leaving 11 bases between them. CDR3 sequence reads: CASSLYSGNTQYF. DNA for the CDR3: TGTGCCAGCAGTTTGTATTCGGGGAATACGCAGTATTTT.

This clone was observed a handful of times. The chain employs TRBV24-1 and TRBJ2-1, with TRBD2 matching over 11 bases. The length of the CDR3 is 17 residues. With 4 bases clipped from V and 5 bases from J, the junction kept 9 bases outside the gene matches. CDR1 is KGHDR, CDR2 SFDVKD, per germline. CDR3 nucleotide sequence: TGTGCCACCAGTGACCAGGGGGGGACTAGCGGTAACAATGAGCAGTTCTTC. Residues: CATSDQGGTSGNNEQFF.

This rearrangement joins TRBV18 to TRBJ2-1; TRBD2 agrees at 8 bases. This CDR3 has 16 amino acids. V was clipped by 2 bases and J by 4 bases; unmatched bases: 7. Germline assignment: CDR1 KGHSH and CDR2 LQKENI. The DNA of the CDR3 is TGTGCCAGCTCACCAGCGGCGGGGGGCCGTTACAATGAGCAGTTCTTC. It encodes CASSPAAGGRYNEQFF.

To note about this clone: The sample carries other DNA sequences with the same CDR3. This chain uses TRBV30 with TRBJ1-5; D is possibly TRBD1 (5 bases). Germline CDR1 and CDR2: GTSNPN and SVGIG (reference sequence). The CDR3 is made up of 13 amino acids. V was cut by 3 bases and J by 1 base, with 7 bases left in between. The CDR3 sequence is CAWSGGSNQPQHF. DNA for the CDR3: TGTGCCTGGAGCGGGGGGAGCAATCAGCCCCAGCATTTT.

V gene TRBV19 combines with J gene TRBJ1-3; D may be TRBD1 (5 bases). V lost 4 bases and J lost 1, with 14 bases in between. The V gene's germline CDR1 is LNHDA and CDR2 SQIVND (reference sequence). This CDR3 has 16 amino acids. The CDR3 loop is CASSKTASPSGNTIYF. CDR3 DNA: TGTGCCAGTAGTAAGACAGCCTCCCCGTCTGGAAACACCATATATTTT.

The chain employs TRBV27 and TRBJ2-7, with TRBD1 matching 9 bases. The V gene end was trimmed by 4 bases and the J gene end by 12 bases; junction bases not matched to a gene: 16. The CDR3 runs 15 residues. Germline assignment: CDR1 MNHEY and CDR2 SMNVEV (reference sequence). CDR3 protein: CASSSYRDRVFLRYF. Here the CDR3 DNA reads TGTGCCAGCAGTTCGTACCGGGACAGGGTGTTTTTGCGGTACTTC.

The genes are TRBV15 and TRBJ2-3; 7 bases align to TRBD2. Germline V gives CDR1 LNHNV, CDR2 YYDKDF (reference sequence). The CDR3 extends over 16 amino acids. V shed 0 bases, J shed 0 bases, and the junction held 3 bases outside the gene matches. The CDR3 DNA follows: TGTGCCACCAGCAGAGATGCACTAGCGAGCACAGATACGCAGTATTTT. Its translation is CATSRDALASTDTQYF.

This rearrangement joins TRBV5-6 to TRBJ2-7; 11 nucleotides match TRBD1. Looked up from germline, CDR1 is SGHDT and CDR2 is YYEEEE. This CDR3 comprises 14 residues. V lost 5 bases and J lost 3; bases outside the gene matches: 4. CDR3 in amino acids: CASRRTGGGYEQYF. The CDR3 DNA follows: TGTGCCAGCAGGAGGACAGGGGGCGGCTACGAGCAGTACTTC.

CDR3 amino acids: CASSLESIALSLNEQFF. The CDR3 region has the DNA TGTGCCAGCAGCTTAGAAAGTATAGCCCTTTCCCTCAATGAGCAGTTCTTC. The chain employs TRBV11-3 and TRBJ2-1; no clear D gene. Germline lookup yields CDR1 SGHNT and CDR2 YENEEA. This CDR3 region has 17 residues. The ends were cut back, 0 bases at V and 6 bases at J, with 18 bases in the middle.

The chain is built from TRBV7-9 and TRBJ2-2; D unclear. CDR1 and CDR2 from the germline V gene are SEHNR and FQNEAQ (reference sequence). The CDR3 is 10 amino acids. V was shortened by 6 bases and J by 9 bases, with 5 bases between the two germline ends. The CDR3 protein is CASREWELFF. CDR3 coding DNA: TGTGCCAGCAGGGAGTGGGAGCTGTTTTTT. Filled out from reference TRBV7-9 and TRBJ2-2, the complete variable domain reads DTGVSQNPRHKITKRGQNVTFRCDPISEHNRLYWYRQTLGQGPEFLTYFQNEAQLEKSRLLSDRFSAERPKGSFSTLEIQRTEQGDSAMYLCASREWELFFGEGSRLTVL.

V and J are TRBV7-2 and TRBJ1-1; D possibly corresponds to TRBD1 (5 bases). This CDR3 spans 13 amino acids. Germline V gene data show CDR1 as SGHTA and CDR2 as FQGNSA. Trimming cost V 8 bases and J 1 base, with 11 bases left between them. The CDR3 nucleotides are TGTGCCAGCGGCAAAACAGGGAACACTGAAGCTTTCTTT. Protein: CASGKTGNTEAFF.

This clone was seen once. The chain is built from TRBV7-8 and TRBJ1-2; TRBD1 is a possible D gene (5 bases). Looked up from germline, CDR1 is SGHVS and CDR2 is FQNEAQ. The CDR3 has 15 residues. Trimming cost V 3 bases and J 7 bases, with 18 bases left between them. CDR3 bases: TGTGCCAGCAGCTTGCGGGGGAGGGGATTACGTGGCTACACCTTC. It yields the protein CASSLRGRGLRGYTF.